This TCR beta chain was sequenced for a study of CD8+ T cells in alopecia areata. With respect to this clone: The genes are named according to mouse. Read coverage stops 4 residues before the CDR3 terminus; the germline J gene supplies the remainder.

V was cut by 3 bases and J by 0 bases, with 11 bases left in between. The CDR3 length is 15 residues. Germline V lookup: CDR1 NNHDY, CDR2 SYVADS. Cutaneous lymph node cells were pooled, and they were sorted using CD4, CD8alpha, NKG2D, NKG2ACE and other markers. After isolation, RNA underwent reverse transcription to generate cDNA as the sequencing template. Libraries were prepared by immunoSEQ multiplex PCR; TCRdb keeps only in-frame clonotypes and omits some of them. The specimen has around 18,000 clones, none found just once. This sequence was found in a C3H/HeJ mouse with alopecia areata. Strain MHC haplotype: H2-k. The rearrangement links TRBV13-3 to TRBJ2-4; possible D gene TRBD1, 5 bases. The sequenced sample was CD8+ T cells sorted from a lymph node. The CDR3 loop is CASSAPDSSQNTLYF. The DNA read from the CDR3 is TGTGCCAGCAGTGCCCCCGACAGTAGTCAAAAC.